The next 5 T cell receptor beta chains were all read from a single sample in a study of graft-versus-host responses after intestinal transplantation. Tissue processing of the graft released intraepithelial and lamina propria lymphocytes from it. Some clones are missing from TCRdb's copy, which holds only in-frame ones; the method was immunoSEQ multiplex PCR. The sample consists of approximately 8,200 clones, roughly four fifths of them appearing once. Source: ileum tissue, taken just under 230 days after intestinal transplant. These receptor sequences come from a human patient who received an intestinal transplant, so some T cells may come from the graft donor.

The CDR3 region is CASSLYGSAYNEQFF. The CDR3 nucleotides read TGTGCCAGCAGTTTATACGGTTCTGCGTACAATGAGCAGTTCTTC. The chain uses TRBV27 and TRBJ2-1; D unresolved. Per the germline V gene, CDR1 is MNHEY and CDR2 is SMNVEV (reference sequence). Trimming removed 1 base from V and 4 bases from J, with 11 bases in between. CDR3 size: 15 residues.

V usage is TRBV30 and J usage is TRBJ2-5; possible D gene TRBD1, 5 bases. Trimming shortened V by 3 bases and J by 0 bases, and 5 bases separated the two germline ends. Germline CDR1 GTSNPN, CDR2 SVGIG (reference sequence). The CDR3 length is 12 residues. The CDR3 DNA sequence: TGTGCCTGGAGAGGGGACCAAGAGACCCAGTACTTC. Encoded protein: CAWRGDQETQYF.

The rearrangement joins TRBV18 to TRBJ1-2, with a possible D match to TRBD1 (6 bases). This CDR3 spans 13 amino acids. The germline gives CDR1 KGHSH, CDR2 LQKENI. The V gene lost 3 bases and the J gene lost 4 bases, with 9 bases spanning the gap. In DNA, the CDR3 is TGTGCCAGCTCACCTCAGGGGATCTATGGCTACACCTTC. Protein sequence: CASSPQGIYGYTF. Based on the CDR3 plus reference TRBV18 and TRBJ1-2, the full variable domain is NAGVMQNPRHLVRRRGQEARLRCSPMKGHSHVYWYRQLPEEGLKFMVYLQKENIIDESGMPKERFSAEFPKEGPSILRIQQVVRGDSAAYFCASSPQGIYGYTFGSGTRLTVV.

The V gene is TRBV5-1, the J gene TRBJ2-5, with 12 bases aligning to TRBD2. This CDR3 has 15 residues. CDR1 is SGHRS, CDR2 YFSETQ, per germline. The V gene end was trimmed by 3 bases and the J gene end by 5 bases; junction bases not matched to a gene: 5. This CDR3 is CASSSTSGSWETQYF. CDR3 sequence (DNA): TGCGCCAGCAGCTCGACTAGCGGGAGTTGGGAGACCCAGTACTTC.

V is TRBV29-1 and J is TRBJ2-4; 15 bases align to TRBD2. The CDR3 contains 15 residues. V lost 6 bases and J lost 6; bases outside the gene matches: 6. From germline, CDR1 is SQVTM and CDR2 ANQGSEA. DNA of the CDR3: TGCAGCGTCCGGACTAGCGGGGGGGCCGCAAACATTCAGTACTTC. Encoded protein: CSVRTSGGAANIQYF.